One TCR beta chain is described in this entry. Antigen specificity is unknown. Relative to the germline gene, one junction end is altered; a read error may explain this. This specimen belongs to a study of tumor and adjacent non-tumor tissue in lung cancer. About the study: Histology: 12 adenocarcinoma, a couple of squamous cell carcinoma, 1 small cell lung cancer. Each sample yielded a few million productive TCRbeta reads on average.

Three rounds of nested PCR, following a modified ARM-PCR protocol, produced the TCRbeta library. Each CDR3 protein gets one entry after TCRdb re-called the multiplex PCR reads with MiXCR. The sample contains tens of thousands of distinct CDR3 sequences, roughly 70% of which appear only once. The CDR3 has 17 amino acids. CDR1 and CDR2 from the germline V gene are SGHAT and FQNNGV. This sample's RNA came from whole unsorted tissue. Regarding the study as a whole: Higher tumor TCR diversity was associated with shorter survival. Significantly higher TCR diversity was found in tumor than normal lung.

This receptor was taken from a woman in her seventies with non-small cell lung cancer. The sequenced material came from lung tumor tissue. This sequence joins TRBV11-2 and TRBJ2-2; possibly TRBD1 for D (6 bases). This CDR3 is CASSLQGRGSETGELFF. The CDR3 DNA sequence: TGTGCAAGCAGCTTACAGGGACGTGGGAGTGAAACCGGGGAGCTGTTTTTT.